The clone carrying this TCR beta chain has just a few counts. Its antigen is currently unknown. TCRdb called the reads again in MiXCR, with one record for every CDR3 protein. The data show over 450,000 distinct CDR3 sequences, around 11% seen once. The data were obtained in a study of T cell repertoires in cytomegalovirus infection. Looking at the study overall: Public TCR beta signatures marked donors with CMV infection and the matching HLA.

Findings of the study overall: Across the ex vivo response, the dominant clonotypes were HLA-C-restricted CMV-specific TCR beta clonotypes.

The CDR3 has 16 residues. Germline CDR1 and CDR2: SGHDN and FVKESK. Trimming cost V 3 bases and J 5 bases, with 17 bases left between them. The J gene is TRBJ2-4, the V gene TRBV14; D is possibly TRBD2 (7 bases). Specimen: PBMCs. This sequence was found in a human donor in good health (CMV status not recorded). Some clones in this sample may be carry-over from other donors' samples. The CDR3, as DNA: TGTGCCAGCAGCCATGGGCGCGGGGGCCCGGAAAACATTCAGTACTTC. Translating gives CASSHGRGGPENIQYF.